These 17 T cell receptor beta chains came from one sample sequenced in a study of T cell responses to AZD1222 COVID-19 vaccine. Sequenced by immunoSEQ multiplex PCR; TCRdb stores in-frame clones only, minus some. The sample lists 160,000 or so clones; almost 90% were seen once. The sequencing here drew on peripheral blood, taken on day 0 of AZD1222 vaccination. These receptors were collected from an adult in good health.

The chain uses TRBV5-6 and TRBJ1-3; D unresolved. The CDR3 loop spans 14 amino acids. CDR1 SGHDT and CDR2 YYEEEE come from the germline V gene. Deletions cut 0 bases from V and 7 bases from J, with 11 bases between. The CDR3 coding sequence is TGTGCCAGCAGCTTGGGAGGTAGCCGCAACACCATATATTTT. Its protein is CASSLGGSRNTIYF. The full variable domain, completed using reference TRBV5-6 and TRBJ1-3, is DAGVTQSPTHLIKTRGQQVTLRCSPKSGHDTVSWYQQALGQGPQFIFQYYEEEERQRGNFPDRFSGHQFPNYSSELNVNALLLGDSALYLCASSLGGSRNTIYFGEGSWLTVV.

The J gene is TRBJ2-7, the V gene TRBV11-2; the D gene is possibly TRBD2 (6 bases). V was clipped by 5 bases and J by 7 bases, with 9 bases between them. CDR3 length: 11 residues. Germline lookup yields CDR1 SGHAT and CDR2 FQNNGV. This CDR3 is CASSHGGEQYF. The CDR3 DNA is TGTGCCAGCAGCCACGGAGGGGAGCAGTACTTC.

The V and J genes are TRBV7-2 and TRBJ1-2; D gene ambiguous. CDR3 length: 14 amino acids. V dropped 3 bases and J dropped 6 bases, with 14 bases sitting between them. CDR1 and CDR2 (germline): SGHTA, FQGNSA. CDR3 sequence (DNA): TGTGCCAGCAGCTTCCTAACAAATACTGATGGCTACACCTTC. Translated, it gives CASSFLTNTDGYTF.

This clone was seen just once. V usage is TRBV19 and J usage is TRBJ2-5; 11 bases fit TRBD2. Trimming removed 3 bases from V and 4 bases from J; junction bases left unmatched: 7. This CDR3 contains 16 residues. Germline assignment: CDR1 LNHDA and CDR2 SQIVND (reference sequence). CDR3 protein: CASSIGTSGGGETQYF. CDR3 sequence (DNA): TGTGCCAGTAGTATCGGTACTAGCGGGGGTGGAGAGACCCAGTACTTC.

The chain has TRBV19 and TRBJ1-5; a possible D gene is TRBD1 (6 bases). V shed 3 bases and J shed 0 bases, with 9 bases lying between them. The CDR3 has 15 amino acids. Germline CDR1 LNHDA, CDR2 SQIVND (reference sequence). Here the CDR3 DNA reads TGTGCCAGTAGTATTGGGGGCATTAGCAATCAGCCCCAGCATTTT. It translates to CASSIGGISNQPQHF.

V and J are TRBV25-1 and TRBJ1-2, with D maybe TRBD1 (5 bases). Trimming removed 3 bases from V and 7 bases from J, with 9 bases in between. The CDR3 loop spans 12 amino acids. Germline V gene lookup returns CDR1 MGHDK and CDR2 SYGVNS. Written as DNA, the CDR3 is TGTGCCAGCAGTGACCAAGGGGTTGGCTACACCTTC. It translates to CASSDQGVGYTF.

This clone was counted between two and nine times. The chain recombines TRBV6-5 with TRBJ1-1; D remains ambiguous. The V gene lost 5 bases and the J gene lost 1 base, with 8 bases spanning the gap. Germline CDR1 and CDR2: MNHEY and SVGAGI. This CDR3 spans 13 amino acids. For the CDR3, the DNA is TGTGCCAGCAGTCTGGGATCGAACACTGAAGCTTTCTTT. It specifies CASSLGSNTEAFF.

This sequence joins TRBV5-1 and TRBJ1-3, with a possible D match to TRBD1 (6 bases). Germline V gene lookup returns CDR1 SGHRS and CDR2 YFSETQ. V lost 0 bases and J lost 4, with 8 bases in between. This CDR3 has 14 amino acids. CDR3 DNA: TGCGCCAGCAGCTTGGGGGACAACGGAAACACCATATATTTT. The encoded protein is CASSLGDNGNTIYF.

Turning to this clone: This CDR3 is also generated by other DNA sequences in the sample. The CDR3: CASSLADRENTEAFF. CDR3 DNA: TGTGCCAGCAGCTTAGCAGACAGGGAAAACACTGAAGCTTTCTTT. The chain has TRBV7-2 and TRBJ1-1; 7 nucleotides align to TRBD1. The CDR3 covers 15 residues. CDR1 and CDR2 (germline): SGHTA, FQGNSA. The V and J ends lost 0 bases and 2 bases, in that order; junction bases with no gene match: 3.

The genes are TRBV19 and TRBJ1-2, with D perhaps matching TRBD1 (6 bases). CDR1 LNHDA and CDR2 SQIVND come from the germline V gene (reference sequence). This CDR3 is 15 amino acids long. The V and J ends lost 6 bases and 2 bases respectively, with 16 bases between them. CDR3 nucleotide sequence: TGTGCCAGTAGCTACAGGACAGTACCCAACTATGGCTACACCTTC. It codes for CASSYRTVPNYGYTF.

V gene TRBV9 combines with J gene TRBJ2-4, with a tentative D call TRBD1 (6 bases). Trimming took off 4 bases at V and 6 bases at J, with 17 bases between the two ends. The length of the CDR3 is 15 residues. Germline V gene data show CDR1 as SGDLS and CDR2 as YYNGEE. CDR3 coding DNA: TGTGCCAGCAGCCTCCTGGCAGGGGTCGGAAACATTCAGTACTTC. It is translated as CASSLLAGVGNIQYF.

This clone was seen only once. The gene calls are TRBV3-1 (or the pseudogene TRBV3-2) and TRBJ1-1; no firm D call. V was cut by 0 bases and J by 3 bases, with 8 bases left in between. Germline V gene data show CDR1 as LGHDT and CDR2 as YNNKEL (reference sequence). This CDR3 is built from 14 residues. In DNA form, the CDR3 reads TGTGCCAGCAGCCAAGAAATTTGGGACACTGAAGCTTTCTTT. Amino acid sequence: CASSQEIWDTEAFF.

This clone was seen a handful of times. The genes are TRBV28 and TRBJ2-2; the D gene is possibly TRBD1 (6 bases). V dropped 7 bases and J dropped 3 bases, with 15 bases sitting between them. CDR1 is MDHEN and CDR2 is SYDVKM in the germline V gene. The CDR3 is made up of 15 amino acids. The CDR3 loop reads CASTIGDTHTGELFF. The CDR3 nucleotides are TGTGCCAGCACCATCGGGGACACTCACACCGGGGAGCTGTTTTTT. Full variable domain (remainder filled in from reference TRBV28 and TRBJ2-2): DVKVTQSSRYLVKRTGEKVFLECVQDMDHENMFWYRQDPGLGLRLIYFSYDVKMKEKGDIPEGYSVSREKKERFSLILESASTNQTSMYLCASTIGDTHTGELFFGEGSRLTVL.

V gene TRBV25-1 combines with J gene TRBJ1-3; no definite D call. Germline V gene sequence: CDR1 MGHDK, CDR2 SYGVNS. This CDR3 spans 13 amino acids. The V and J ends lost 7 bases and 0 bases respectively, with 7 bases between them. The CDR3 region has the DNA TGTGCCAGCACCAGTAGCTCTGGAAACACCATATATTTT. This gives the protein CASTSSSGNTIYF.

This chain uses TRBV18 with TRBJ2-2; D call uncertain. Germline V gene lookup returns CDR1 KGHSH and CDR2 LQKENI. The CDR3 length is 14 residues. V lost 5 bases and J 8 bases, leaving 15 bases between the germline ends. CDR3 in amino acids: CASSEVFGPGELFF. The CDR3, as DNA: TGTGCCAGCTCAGAAGTGTTTGGACCGGGGGAGCTGTTTTTT.

The rearrangement links TRBV27 to TRBJ2-2, with D unclear. Germline loops: CDR1 MNHEY, CDR2 SMNVEV (reference sequence). V lost 2 bases and J 4 bases, leaving 8 bases between the germline ends. The CDR3 runs 14 residues. The CDR3 sequence: CASSLQMITGELFF. The CDR3 DNA sequence: TGTGCCAGCAGTTTACAAATGATCACCGGGGAGCTGTTTTTT.

This chain links TRBV28 with TRBJ1-2; the D gene is possibly TRBD1 (6 bases). This CDR3 is 17 amino acids long. From germline, CDR1 is MDHEN and CDR2 SYDVKM. V was clipped by 8 bases and J by 1 base, with 23 bases between them. CDR3 amino acids: CASSSGGVAGVNYGYTF. The CDR3 bases are TGTGCCAGCTCCTCCGGGGGCGTCGCGGGGGTTAACTATGGCTACACCTTC.